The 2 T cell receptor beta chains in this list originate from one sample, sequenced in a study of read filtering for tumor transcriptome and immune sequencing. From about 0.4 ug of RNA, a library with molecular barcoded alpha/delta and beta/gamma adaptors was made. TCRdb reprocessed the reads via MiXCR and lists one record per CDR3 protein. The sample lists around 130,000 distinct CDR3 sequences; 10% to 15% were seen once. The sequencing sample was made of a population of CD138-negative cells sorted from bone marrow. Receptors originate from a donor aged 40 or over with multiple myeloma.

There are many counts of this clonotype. CDR3 residues: CSAPDLRSHPTAQYF. Here the CDR3 DNA reads TGCAGTGCGCCGGACCTCCGCAGCCATCCCACTGCCCAGTACTTC. The chain has TRBV20-1 and TRBJ2-5; D is unclear. The CDR3 has 15 residues. CDR1 and CDR2 from the germline V gene are DFQATT and SNEGSKA (reference sequence). Trimming cost V 6 bases and J 9 bases, with 26 bases left between them.

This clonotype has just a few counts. For the CDR3, the DNA is TGCGCCAGCAGTTTCATCCGGAGCGGGGCCTACGAGCAGTACTTC. Translated, it gives CASSFIRSGAYEQYF. The chain combines TRBV4-1 with TRBJ2-7, with TRBD2 matching over 7 bases. V was clipped by 6 bases and J by 2 bases; unmatched bases: 10. This CDR3 has 15 amino acids. Germline V gene lookup returns CDR1 MGHRA and CDR2 YSYEKL.